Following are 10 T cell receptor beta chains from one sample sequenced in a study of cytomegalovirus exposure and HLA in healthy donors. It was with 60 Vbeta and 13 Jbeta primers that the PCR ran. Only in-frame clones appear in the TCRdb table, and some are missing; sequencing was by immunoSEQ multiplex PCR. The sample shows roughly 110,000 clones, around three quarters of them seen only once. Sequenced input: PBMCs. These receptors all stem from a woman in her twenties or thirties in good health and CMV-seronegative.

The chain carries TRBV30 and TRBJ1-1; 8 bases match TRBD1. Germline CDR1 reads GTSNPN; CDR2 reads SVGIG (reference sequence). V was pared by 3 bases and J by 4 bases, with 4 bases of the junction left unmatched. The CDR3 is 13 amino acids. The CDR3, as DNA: TGTGCCTGGAGACGGGGACAGGTCACTGAAGCTTTCTTT. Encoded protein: CAWRRGQVTEAFF. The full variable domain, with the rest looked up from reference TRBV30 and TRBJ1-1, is SQTIHQWPATLVQPVGSPLSLECTVEGTSNPNLYWYRQAAGRGLQLLFYSVGIGQISSEVPQNLSASRPQDRQFILSSKKLLLSDSGFYLCAWRRGQVTEAFFGQGTRLTVV.

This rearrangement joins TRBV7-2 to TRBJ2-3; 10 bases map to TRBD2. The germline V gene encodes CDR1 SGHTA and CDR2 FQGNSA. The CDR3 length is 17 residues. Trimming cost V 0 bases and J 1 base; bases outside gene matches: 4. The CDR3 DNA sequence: TGTGCCAGCAGCTTAGCGGTTAGCGGGGGGCGCACAGATACGCAGTATTTT. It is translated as CASSLAVSGGRTDTQYF. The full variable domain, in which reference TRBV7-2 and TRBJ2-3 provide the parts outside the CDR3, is GAGVSQSPSNKVTEKGKDVELRCDPISGHTALYWYRQSLGQGLEFLIYFQGNSAPDKSGLPSDRFSAERTGGSVSTLTIQRTQQEDSAVYLCASSLAVSGGRTDTQYFGPGTRLTVL.

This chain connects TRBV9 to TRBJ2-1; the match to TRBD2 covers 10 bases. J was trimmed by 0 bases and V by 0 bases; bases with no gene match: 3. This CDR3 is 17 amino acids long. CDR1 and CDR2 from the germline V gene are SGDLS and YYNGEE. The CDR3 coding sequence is TGTGCCAGCAGCGTAGGGGCTAGCGGGAGCTCCTACAATGAGCAGTTCTTC. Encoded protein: CASSVGASGSSYNEQFF.

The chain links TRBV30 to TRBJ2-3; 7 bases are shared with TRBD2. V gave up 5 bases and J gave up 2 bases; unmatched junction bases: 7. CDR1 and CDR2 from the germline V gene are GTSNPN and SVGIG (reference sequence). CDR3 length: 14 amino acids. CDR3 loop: CAWCSAGNTDTQYF. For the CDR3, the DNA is TGTGCCTGGTGTTCAGCGGGAAACACAGATACGCAGTATTTT.

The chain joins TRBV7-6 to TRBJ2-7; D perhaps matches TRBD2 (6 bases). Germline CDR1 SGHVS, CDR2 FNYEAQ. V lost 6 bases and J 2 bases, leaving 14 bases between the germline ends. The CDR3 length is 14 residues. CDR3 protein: CASSPRLDTYEQYF. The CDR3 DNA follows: TGTGCCAGCAGTCCGAGACTAGATACCTACGAGCAGTACTTC.

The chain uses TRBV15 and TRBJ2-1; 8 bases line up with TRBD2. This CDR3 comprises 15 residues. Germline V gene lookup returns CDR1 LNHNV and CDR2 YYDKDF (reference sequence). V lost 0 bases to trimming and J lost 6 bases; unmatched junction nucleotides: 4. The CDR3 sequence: CATSRDSGNPNEQFF. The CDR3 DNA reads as TGTGCCACCAGCAGAGATAGCGGGAACCCCAATGAGCAGTTCTTC.

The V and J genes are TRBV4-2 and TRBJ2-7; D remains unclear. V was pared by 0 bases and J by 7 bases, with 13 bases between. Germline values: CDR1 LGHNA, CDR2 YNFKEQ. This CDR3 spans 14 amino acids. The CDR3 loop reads CASSQDKERIEQYF. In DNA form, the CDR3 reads TGTGCCAGCAGCCAAGATAAGGAGAGAATTGAGCAGTACTTC.

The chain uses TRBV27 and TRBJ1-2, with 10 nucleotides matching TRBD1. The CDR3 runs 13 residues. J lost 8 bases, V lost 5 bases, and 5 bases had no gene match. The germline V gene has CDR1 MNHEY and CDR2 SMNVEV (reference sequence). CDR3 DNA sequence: TGTGCCAGCAGTGTTATGACAGGGGGCGGCTACACCTTC. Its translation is CASSVMTGGGYTF.

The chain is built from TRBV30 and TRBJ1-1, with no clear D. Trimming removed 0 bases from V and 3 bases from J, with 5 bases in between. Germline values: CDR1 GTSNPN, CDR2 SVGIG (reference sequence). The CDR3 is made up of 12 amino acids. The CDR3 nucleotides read TGTGCCTGGAGTGTGGCGGACACTGAAGCTTTCTTT. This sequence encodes CAWSVADTEAFF. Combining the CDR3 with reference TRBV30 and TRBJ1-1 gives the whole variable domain SQTIHQWPATLVQPVGSPLSLECTVEGTSNPNLYWYRQAAGRGLQLLFYSVGIGQISSEVPQNLSASRPQDRQFILSSKKLLLSDSGFYLCAWSVADTEAFFGQGTRLTVV.

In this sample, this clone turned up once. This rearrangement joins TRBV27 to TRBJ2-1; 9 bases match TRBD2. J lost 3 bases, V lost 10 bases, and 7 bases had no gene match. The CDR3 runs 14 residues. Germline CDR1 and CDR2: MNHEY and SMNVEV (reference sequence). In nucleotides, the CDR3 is TGTGCCACCGGGCGGGGGGGGGACTACAATGAGCAGTTCTTC. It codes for CATGRGGDYNEQFF.